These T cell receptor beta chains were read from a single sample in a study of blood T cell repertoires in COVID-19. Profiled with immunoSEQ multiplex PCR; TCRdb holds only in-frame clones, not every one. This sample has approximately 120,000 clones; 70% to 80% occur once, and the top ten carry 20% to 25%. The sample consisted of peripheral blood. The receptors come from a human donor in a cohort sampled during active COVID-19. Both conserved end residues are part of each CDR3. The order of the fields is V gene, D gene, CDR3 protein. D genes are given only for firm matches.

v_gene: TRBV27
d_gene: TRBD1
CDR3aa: CASSTYRGRSPLEQYF

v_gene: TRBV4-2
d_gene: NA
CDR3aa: CASSLTGSGNTIYF

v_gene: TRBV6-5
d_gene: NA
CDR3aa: CASRGYSTPDYGYTF

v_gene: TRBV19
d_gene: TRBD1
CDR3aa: CASSQKPGTAGTKLFF

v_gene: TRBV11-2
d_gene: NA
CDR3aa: CASSLRRSSYNEQFF

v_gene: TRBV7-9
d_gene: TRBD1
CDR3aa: CASSLARTGDTEAFF

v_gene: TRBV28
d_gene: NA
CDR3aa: CASRGSDNSPLHF

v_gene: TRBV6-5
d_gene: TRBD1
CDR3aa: CASSYFPRGNQPQHF

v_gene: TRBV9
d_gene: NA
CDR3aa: CASSPISGHSYNEQFF

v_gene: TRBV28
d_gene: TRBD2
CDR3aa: CASSPSGRSYYEQYF

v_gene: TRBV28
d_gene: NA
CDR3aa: CASQTNYGYTF

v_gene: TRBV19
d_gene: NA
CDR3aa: CASRGTKTLSSYNSPLHF

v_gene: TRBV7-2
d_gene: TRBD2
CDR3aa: CASSSGLAGGKETQYF

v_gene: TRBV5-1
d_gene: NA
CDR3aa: CASSLANSLHTEAFF

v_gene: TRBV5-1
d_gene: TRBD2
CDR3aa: CASSSGLAGVGTQYF

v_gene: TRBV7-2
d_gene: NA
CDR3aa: CASSSFGRTQYF

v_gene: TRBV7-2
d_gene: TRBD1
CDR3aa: CASSLAGQYNSPLHF

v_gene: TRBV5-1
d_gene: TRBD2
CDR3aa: CASSRTSGGTGELFF

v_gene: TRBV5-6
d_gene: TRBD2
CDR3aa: CASSAPGASGDTDTQYF

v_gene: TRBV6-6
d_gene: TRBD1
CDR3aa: CASSRTGGHSSYNEQFF

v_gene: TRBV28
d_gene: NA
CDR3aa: CASSLQGAETQYF

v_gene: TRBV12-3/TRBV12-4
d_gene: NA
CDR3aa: CASTRPGELFF

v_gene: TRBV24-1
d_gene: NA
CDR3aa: CATSFRDTQYF

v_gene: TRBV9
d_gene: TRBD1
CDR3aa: CASSVAQGALNEQFF

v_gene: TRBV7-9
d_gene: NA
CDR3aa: CASSRQAASDTQYF

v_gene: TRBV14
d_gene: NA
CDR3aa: CASSRTSGLEQFF

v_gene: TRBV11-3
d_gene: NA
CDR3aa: CASSLGRADTGELFF

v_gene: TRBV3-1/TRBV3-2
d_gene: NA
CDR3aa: CASSRGDGGLFF

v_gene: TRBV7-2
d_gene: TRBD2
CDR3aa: CASSLEPASGRAGEQFF

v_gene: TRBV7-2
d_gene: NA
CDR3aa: CASSFGQPVQETQYF

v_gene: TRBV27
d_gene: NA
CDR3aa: CASRGSGGAGELFF

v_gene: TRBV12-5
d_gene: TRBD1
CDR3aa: CASGTGNYNEQFF

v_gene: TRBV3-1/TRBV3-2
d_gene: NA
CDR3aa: CASSLGGRLETQYF

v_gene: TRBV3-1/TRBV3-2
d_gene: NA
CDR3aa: CASRSRGLYNEQFF

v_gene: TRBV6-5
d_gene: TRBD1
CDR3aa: CASIRTGAVYQPQHF

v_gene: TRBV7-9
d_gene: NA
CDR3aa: CASSLARAGSEKLFF

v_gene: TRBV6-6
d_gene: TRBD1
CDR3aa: CASSLDRRQGLHTQYF

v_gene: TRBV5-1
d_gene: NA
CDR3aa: CASSWGELVGDTQYF

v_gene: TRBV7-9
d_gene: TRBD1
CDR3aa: CASSLAGTGGWDTEAFF

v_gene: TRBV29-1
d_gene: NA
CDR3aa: CSVGGQGGRNTEAFF

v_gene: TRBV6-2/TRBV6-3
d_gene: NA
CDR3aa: CASSYLDGALAKNIQYF

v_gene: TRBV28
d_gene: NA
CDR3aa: CASSSEPTGNNEKLFF

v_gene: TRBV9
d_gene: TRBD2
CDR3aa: CASSVSSGSLEQYF

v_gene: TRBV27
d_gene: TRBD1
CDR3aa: CASSLRNRGLNPSSYNEQFF

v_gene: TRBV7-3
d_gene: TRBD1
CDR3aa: CASSTGQGTGELFF

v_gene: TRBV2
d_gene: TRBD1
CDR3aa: CASNVRGQGEQYF

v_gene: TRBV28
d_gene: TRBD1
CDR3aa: CASSLPGTGSQPQHF

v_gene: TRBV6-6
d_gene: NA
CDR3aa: CASTTGSGQETQYF

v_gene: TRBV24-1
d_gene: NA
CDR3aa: CATSDRAKETQYF

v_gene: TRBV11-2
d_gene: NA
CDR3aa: CASCEGMNTEAFF

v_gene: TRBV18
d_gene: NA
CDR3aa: CASSPQSSGRMATEAFF